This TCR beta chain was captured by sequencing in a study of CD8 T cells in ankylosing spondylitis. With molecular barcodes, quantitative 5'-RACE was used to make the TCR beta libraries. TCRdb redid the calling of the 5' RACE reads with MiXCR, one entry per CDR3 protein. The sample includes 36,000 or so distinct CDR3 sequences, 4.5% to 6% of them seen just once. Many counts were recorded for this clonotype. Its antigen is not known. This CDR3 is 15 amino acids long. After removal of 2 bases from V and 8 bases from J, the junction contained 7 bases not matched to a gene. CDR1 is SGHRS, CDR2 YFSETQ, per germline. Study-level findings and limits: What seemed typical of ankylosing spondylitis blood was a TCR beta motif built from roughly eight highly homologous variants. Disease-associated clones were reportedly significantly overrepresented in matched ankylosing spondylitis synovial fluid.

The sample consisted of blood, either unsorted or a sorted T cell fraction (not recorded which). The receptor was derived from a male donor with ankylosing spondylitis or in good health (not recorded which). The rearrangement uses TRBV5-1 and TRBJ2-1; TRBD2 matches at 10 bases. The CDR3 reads CASSLAGGLPDEQFF. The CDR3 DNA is TGCGCCAGCAGCTTAGCGGGAGGGCTTCCCGATGAGCAGTTCTTC.